The rows below give T cell receptor beta chains drawn from one sample of a study of blood T cell repertoires in COVID-19. Method: immunoSEQ multiplex PCR; TCRdb's copy keeps in-frame clones and lacks some. The sample consists of around 69,000 clones, roughly 80% of them appearing once. The sequencing input was peripheral blood. The receptors shown here come from a woman between 65 and 79 years old with acute or convalescent COVID-19. Each CDR3 is given with its conserved first and last residue. Fields, in order: D gene, V gene, J gene, clone size, CDR3 protein, CDR3 DNA. A D gene is named only where the DNA matches it firmly. Where a row states a size, it is once, few, many or the class of an expanded clone; other rows omit it.

d_gene: -
v_gene: TRBV18
j_gene: TRBJ2-3
abundance: -
CDR3aa: CASSPLPRGTDTQYF
CDR3nt: TGTGCCAGCTCACCTCTACCACGCGGCACAGATACGCAGTATTTT

d_gene: TRBD2
v_gene: TRBV6-4
j_gene: TRBJ2-1
abundance: -
CDR3aa: CASSEQRTSGNDEQFF
CDR3nt: TGTGCCAGCAGTGAACAGAGGACTAGCGGGAACGATGAGCAGTTCTTC

d_gene: -
v_gene: TRBV28
j_gene: TRBJ1-5
abundance: -
CDR3aa: CASTLGGGMRSQHF
CDR3nt: TGTGCCAGCACCCTGGGTGGGGGGATGAGATCCCAGCATTTT

d_gene: -
v_gene: TRBV30
j_gene: TRBJ2-7
abundance: -
CDR3aa: CAWSVFSYEQYF
CDR3nt: TGTGCCTGGAGTGTATTCAGCTACGAGCAGTACTTC

d_gene: TRBD1
v_gene: TRBV5-1
j_gene: TRBJ2-3
abundance: -
CDR3aa: CASSLRTGGSADTQYF
CDR3nt: TGCGCCAGCAGCTTGCGGACAGGGGGAAGCGCAGATACGCAGTATTTT

d_gene: -
v_gene: TRBV6-5
j_gene: TRBJ2-7
abundance: medium-sized
CDR3aa: CASIGGSLYEQYF
CDR3nt: TGTGCCAGCATAGGAGGCAGTCTCTACGAGCAGTACTTC

d_gene: -
v_gene: TRBV28
j_gene: TRBJ1-5
abundance: -
CDR3aa: CASSLLAVSNQPQHF
CDR3nt: TGTGCCAGCAGTTTATTGGCAGTTAGCAATCAGCCCCAGCATTTT

d_gene: TRBD1
v_gene: TRBV7-7
j_gene: TRBJ1-4
abundance: few
CDR3aa: CASSLGQGPNEKLFF
CDR3nt: TGTGCTAGCAGCTTAGGACAGGGGCCTAATGAAAAACTGTTTTTT

d_gene: TRBD2
v_gene: TRBV7-6
j_gene: TRBJ2-7
abundance: once
CDR3aa: CASSLGGGTSGRSEQYF
CDR3nt: TGTGCCAGCAGCTTAGGGGGAGGGACTAGCGGGAGATCCGAGCAGTACTTC

d_gene: -
v_gene: TRBV7-3
j_gene: TRBJ2-5
abundance: -
CDR3aa: CASSPAGGMQETQYF
CDR3nt: TGTGCCAGCAGCCCCGCTGGGGGGATGCAAGAGACCCAGTACTTC

d_gene: -
v_gene: TRBV18
j_gene: TRBJ1-1
abundance: once
CDR3aa: CASSPPSRGGTEAFF
CDR3nt: TGTGCCAGCTCACCACCATCGAGAGGGGGCACTGAAGCTTTCTTT

d_gene: -
v_gene: TRBV19
j_gene: TRBJ2-4
abundance: -
CDR3aa: CASSGRGLAKNIQYF
CDR3nt: TGTGCCAGTAGTGGGCGGGGGCTAGCCAAAAACATTCAGTACTTC

d_gene: -
v_gene: TRBV7-7
j_gene: TRBJ2-7
abundance: -
CDR3aa: CASSLNRAPPREQYF
CDR3nt: TGTGCTAGCAGCTTAAACAGGGCCCCTCCAAGGGAGCAGTATTTC

d_gene: TRBD2
v_gene: TRBV5-1
j_gene: TRBJ2-7
abundance: -
CDR3aa: CASSNLRQRKGLAGGYEQYF
CDR3nt: TGCGCCAGCAGCAACCTGAGACAGCGGAAGGGACTAGCGGGAGGTTACGAGCAGTACTTC

d_gene: TRBD2
v_gene: TRBV19
j_gene: TRBJ2-3
abundance: -
CDR3aa: CASSTGLAGGPKQYF
CDR3nt: TGTGCCAGTAGTACGGGACTAGCGGGAGGGCCGAAACAGTATTTT

d_gene: TRBD2
v_gene: TRBV25-1
j_gene: TRBJ2-3
abundance: few
CDR3aa: CASSPGLAGLADTQYF
CDR3nt: TGTGCCAGCAGCCCGGGACTAGCGGGACTGGCAGATACGCAGTATTTT

d_gene: -
v_gene: TRBV6-2/TRBV6-3
j_gene: TRBJ1-1
abundance: -
CDR3aa: CASSYSSHTEAFF
CDR3nt: TGTGCCAGCAGTTACTCGAGCCACACTGAAGCTTTCTTT

d_gene: TRBD2
v_gene: TRBV7-9
j_gene: TRBJ2-2
abundance: few
CDR3aa: CASSYNSGRNTGELFF
CDR3nt: TGTGCCAGCAGCTACAATAGCGGGAGGAACACCGGGGAGCTGTTTTTT

d_gene: -
v_gene: TRBV28
j_gene: TRBJ2-6
abundance: -
CDR3aa: CASVSSGANVLTF
CDR3nt: TGTGCCAGCGTGAGCTCTGGGGCCAACGTCCTGACTTTC

d_gene: TRBD2
v_gene: TRBV7-2
j_gene: TRBJ2-1
abundance: -
CDR3aa: CASSFSGSGRNEQFF
CDR3nt: TGTGCCAGCAGCTTTAGCGGGAGTGGGCGGAATGAGCAGTTCTTC

d_gene: -
v_gene: TRBV19
j_gene: TRBJ1-4
abundance: once
CDR3aa: CASSNGQQATNEKLFF
CDR3nt: TGTGCCAGTAGTAACGGACAGCAGGCAACTAATGAAAAACTGTTTTTT

d_gene: TRBD2
v_gene: TRBV4-2
j_gene: TRBJ2-5
abundance: -
CDR3aa: CASSQELVASGRKETQYF
CDR3nt: TGTGCCAGCAGCCAAGAACTTGTAGCTAGCGGGAGGAAAGAGACCCAGTACTTC